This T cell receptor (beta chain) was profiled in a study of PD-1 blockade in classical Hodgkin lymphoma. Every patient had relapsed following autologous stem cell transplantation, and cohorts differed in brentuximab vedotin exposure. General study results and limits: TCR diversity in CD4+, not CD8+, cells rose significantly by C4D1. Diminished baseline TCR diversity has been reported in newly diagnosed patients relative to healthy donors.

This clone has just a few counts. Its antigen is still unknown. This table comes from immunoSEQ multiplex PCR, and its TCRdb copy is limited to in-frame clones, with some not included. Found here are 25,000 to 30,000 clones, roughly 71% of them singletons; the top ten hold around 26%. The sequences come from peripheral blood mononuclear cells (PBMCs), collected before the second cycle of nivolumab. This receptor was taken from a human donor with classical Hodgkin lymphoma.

In nucleotides, the CDR3 is TGTGCCAGCAGCTTAGCAGAGACCCAGTACTTC. Translation: CASSLAETQYF. The chain recombines TRBV7-2 with TRBJ2-5; D is unclear. With 0 bases removed from V and 4 bases from J, the gap between germline ends came to 0 bases. Germline V CDR1 and CDR2: SGHTA, FQGNSA. The CDR3 loop spans 11 amino acids.